The clone carrying this T cell receptor (beta chain) was detected a few times. Germline V gives CDR1 SGHDT, CDR2 YYEEEE. The V end lost 0 bases, the J end lost 2 bases, and 13 bases lay between the germline ends. CDR3 length: 16 amino acids. TCRdb used MiXCR to reprocess the RT-PCR reads, holding one entry per CDR3 protein. The data show about a million distinct CDR3 sequences, approximately 19% seen once. The data were obtained in a study of patients and donors after allogeneic stem cell transplantation. This clonotype was obtained from a human donor who was either an allogeneic HSCT recipient or a stem cell or donor lymphocyte infusion donor (not recorded which). It is not recorded whose cells these are; they may come from a transplant donor. What was sequenced was blood, either unsorted or a sorted T cell fraction (not recorded which). J is TRBJ2-3 and V is TRBV5-6, with a weak D call TRBD2 (6 bases). CDR3 amino acids: CASSLVSAGTTDTQYF. CDR3 sequence (DNA): TGTGCCAGCAGCTTGGTATCGGCGGGAACCACAGATACGCAGTATTTT.